The clone carrying this TCR beta chain was counted between two and nine times. This record belongs to a study of shared clonotypes between healthy human individuals. Overall study: With ages of 18 to 49, the donors were a couple of women and three men.

Caucasian adults residing in Nashville, Tennessee made up all the donors. Assay execution proceeded at the deep level. Repertoires were generated with immunoSEQ multiplex PCR, while TCRdb's copy carries only in-frame clones and drops some. The table includes 400,000 to 500,000 clones, about 82% detected once. The CDR3 totals 13 residues. The germline V gene has CDR1 SGHTS and CDR2 YDEGEE. After removal of 2 bases from V and 4 bases from J, the junction contained 3 bases not matched to a gene. The chain links TRBV5-8 to TRBJ2-7; TRBD2 matches 7 bases. The source material was PBMCs. The receptor's source is a woman aged 40 to 55 in good health. Some clones in this sample may be carry-over from other donors' samples. Here the CDR3 reads CASSFGGFYEQYF. The CDR3, as DNA: TGTGCCAGCAGCTTCGGGGGGTTTTACGAGCAGTACTTC.